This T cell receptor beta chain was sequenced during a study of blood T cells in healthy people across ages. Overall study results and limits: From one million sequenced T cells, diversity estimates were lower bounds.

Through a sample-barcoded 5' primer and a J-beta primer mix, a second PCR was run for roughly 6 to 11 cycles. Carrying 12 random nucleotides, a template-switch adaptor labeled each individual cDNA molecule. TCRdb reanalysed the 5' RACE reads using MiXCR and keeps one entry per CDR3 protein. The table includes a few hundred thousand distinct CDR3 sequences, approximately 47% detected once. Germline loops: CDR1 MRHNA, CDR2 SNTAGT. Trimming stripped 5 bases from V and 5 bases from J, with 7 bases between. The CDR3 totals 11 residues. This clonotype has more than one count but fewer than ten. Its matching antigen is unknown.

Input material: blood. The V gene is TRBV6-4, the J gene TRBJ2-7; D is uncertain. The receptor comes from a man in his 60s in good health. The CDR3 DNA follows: TGTGCCAGCAGTTCCTTGGACGAGCAGTACTTC. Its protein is CASSSLDEQYF.